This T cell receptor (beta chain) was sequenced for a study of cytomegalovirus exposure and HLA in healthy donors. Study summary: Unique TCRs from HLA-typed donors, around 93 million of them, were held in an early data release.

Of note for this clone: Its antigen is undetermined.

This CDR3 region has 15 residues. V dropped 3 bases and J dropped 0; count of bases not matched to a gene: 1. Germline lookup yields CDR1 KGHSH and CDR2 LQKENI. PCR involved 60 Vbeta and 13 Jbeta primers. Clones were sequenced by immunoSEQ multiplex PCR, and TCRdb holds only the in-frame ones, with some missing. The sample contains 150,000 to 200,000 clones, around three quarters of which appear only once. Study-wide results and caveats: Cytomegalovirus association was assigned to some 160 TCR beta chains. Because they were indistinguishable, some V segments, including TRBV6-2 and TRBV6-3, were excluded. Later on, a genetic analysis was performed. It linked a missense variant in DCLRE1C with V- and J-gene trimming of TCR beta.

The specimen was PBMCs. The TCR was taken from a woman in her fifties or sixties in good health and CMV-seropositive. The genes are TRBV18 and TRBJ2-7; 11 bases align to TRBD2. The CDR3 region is CASSPGLAVSYEQYF. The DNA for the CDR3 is TGTGCCAGCTCACCGGGACTAGCGGTCTCCTACGAGCAGTACTTC.